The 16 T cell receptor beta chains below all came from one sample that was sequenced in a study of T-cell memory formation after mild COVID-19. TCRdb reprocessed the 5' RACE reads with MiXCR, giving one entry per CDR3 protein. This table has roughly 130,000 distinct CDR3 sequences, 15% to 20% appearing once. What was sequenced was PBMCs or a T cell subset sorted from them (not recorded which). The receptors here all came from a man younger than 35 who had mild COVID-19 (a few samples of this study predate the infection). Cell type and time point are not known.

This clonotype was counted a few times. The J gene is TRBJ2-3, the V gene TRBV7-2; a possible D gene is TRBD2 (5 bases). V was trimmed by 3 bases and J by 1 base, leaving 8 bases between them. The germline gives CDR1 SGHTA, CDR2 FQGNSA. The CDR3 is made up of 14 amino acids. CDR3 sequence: CASSFKAGTDTQYF. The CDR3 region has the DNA TGTGCCAGCAGCTTCAAAGCGGGCACAGATACGCAGTATTTT.

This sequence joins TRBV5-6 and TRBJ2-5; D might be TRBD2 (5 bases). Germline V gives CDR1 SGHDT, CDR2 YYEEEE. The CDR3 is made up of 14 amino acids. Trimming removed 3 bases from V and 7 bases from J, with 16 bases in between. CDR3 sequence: CASSWTGEFVTQYF. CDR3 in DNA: TGTGCCAGCAGCTGGACTGGGGAGTTTGTGACCCAGTACTTC. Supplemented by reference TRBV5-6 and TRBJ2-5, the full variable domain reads DAGVTQSPTHLIKTRGQQVTLRCSPKSGHDTVSWYQQALGQGPQFIFQYYEEEERQRGNFPDRFSGHQFPNYSSELNVNALLLGDSALYLCASSWTGEFVTQYFGPGTRLLVL.

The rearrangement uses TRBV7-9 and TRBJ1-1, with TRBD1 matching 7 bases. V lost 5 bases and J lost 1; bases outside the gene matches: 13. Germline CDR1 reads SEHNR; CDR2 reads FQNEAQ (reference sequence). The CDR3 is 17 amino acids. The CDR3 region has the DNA TGTGCCAGCAGCCCCCTAAGGTTTCAGGGGGGGAACACTGAAGCTTTCTTT. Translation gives CASSPLRFQGGNTEAFF.

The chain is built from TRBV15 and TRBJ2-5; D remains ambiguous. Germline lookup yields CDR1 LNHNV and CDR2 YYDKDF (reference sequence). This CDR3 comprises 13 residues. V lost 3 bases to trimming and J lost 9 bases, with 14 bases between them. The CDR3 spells CATSRGDAAPQYF. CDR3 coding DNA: TGTGCCACCAGCAGGGGTGATGCGGCGCCCCAGTACTTC.

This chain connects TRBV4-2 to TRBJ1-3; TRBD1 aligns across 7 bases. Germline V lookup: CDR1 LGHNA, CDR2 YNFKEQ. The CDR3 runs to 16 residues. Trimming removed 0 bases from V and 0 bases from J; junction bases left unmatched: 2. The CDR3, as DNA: TGTGCCAGCAGCCAAGAAAGGGGGCACTCTGGAAACACCATATATTTT. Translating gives CASSQERGHSGNTIYF.

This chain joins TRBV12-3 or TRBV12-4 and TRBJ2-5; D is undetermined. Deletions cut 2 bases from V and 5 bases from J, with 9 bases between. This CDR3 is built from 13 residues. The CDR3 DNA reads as TGTGCCAGCAGTTTACACACCGCGGAGACCCAGTACTTC. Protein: CASSLHTAETQYF.

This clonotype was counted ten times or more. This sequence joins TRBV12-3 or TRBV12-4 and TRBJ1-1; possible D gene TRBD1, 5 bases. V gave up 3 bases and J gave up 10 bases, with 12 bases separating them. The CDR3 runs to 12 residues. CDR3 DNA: TGTGCCAGCAGTTTTTTGGAGGGACGAGCTTTCTTT. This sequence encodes CASSFLEGRAFF.

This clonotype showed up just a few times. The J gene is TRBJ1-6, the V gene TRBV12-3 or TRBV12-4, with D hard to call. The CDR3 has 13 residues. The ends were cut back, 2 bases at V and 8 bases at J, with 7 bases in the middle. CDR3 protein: CASSLRRDSPLHF. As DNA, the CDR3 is TGTGCCAGCAGTTTACGGAGGGATTCACCCCTCCACTTT.

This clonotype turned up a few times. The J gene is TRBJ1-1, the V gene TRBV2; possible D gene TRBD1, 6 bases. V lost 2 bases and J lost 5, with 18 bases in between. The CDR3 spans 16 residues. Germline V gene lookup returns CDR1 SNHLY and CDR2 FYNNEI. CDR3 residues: CASSEWALQGPTEAFF. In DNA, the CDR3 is TGTGCCAGCAGTGAATGGGCATTACAGGGCCCGACTGAAGCTTTCTTT.

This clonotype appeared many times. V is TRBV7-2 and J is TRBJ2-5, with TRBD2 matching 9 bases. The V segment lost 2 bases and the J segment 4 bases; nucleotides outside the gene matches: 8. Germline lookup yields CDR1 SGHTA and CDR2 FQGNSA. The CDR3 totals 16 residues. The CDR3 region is CASSLTSGGLVETQYF. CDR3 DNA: TGTGCCAGCAGCTTAACCAGCGGGGGGCTAGTAGAGACCCAGTACTTC.

The CDR3 region is CASSSWDSLGEKLFF. In DNA form, the CDR3 reads TGTGCCAGCAGTTCTTGGGACAGTTTGGGTGAAAAACTGTTTTTT. The rearrangement uses TRBV27 and TRBJ1-4; 7 bases fit TRBD1. The CDR3 covers 15 residues. From germline, CDR1 is MNHEY and CDR2 SMNVEV (reference sequence). V shed 4 bases and J 7 bases; nucleotides not matched to a gene: 9.

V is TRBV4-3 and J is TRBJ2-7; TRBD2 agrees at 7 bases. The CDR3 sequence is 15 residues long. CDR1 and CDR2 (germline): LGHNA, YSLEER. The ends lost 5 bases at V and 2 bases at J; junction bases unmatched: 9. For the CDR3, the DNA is TGCGCCAGCAGCGGCTACTCGGGGGGAACCTACGAGCAGTACTTC. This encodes CASSGYSGGTYEQYF.

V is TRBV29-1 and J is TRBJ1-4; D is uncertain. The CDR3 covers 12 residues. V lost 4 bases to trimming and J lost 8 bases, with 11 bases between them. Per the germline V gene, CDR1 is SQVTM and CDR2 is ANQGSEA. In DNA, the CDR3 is TGCAGCGTTGGTCGGGTCGGGGAAAAACTGTTTTTT. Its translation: CSVGRVGEKLFF.

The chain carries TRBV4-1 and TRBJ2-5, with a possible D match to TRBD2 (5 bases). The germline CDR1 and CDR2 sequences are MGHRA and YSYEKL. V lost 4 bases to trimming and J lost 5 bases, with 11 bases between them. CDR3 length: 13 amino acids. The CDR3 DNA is TGCGCCAGCAGCCGCGGGCCCCGGGAGACCCAGTACTTC. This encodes CASSRGPRETQYF.

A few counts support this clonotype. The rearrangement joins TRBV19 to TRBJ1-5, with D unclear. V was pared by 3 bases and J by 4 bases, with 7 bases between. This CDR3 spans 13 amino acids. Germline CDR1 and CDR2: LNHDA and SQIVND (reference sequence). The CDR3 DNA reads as TGTGCCAGTAGTATCCAGCAGAATCAGCCCCAGCATTTT. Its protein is CASSIQQNQPQHF. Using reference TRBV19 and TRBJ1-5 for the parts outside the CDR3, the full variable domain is DGGITQSPKYLFRKEGQNVTLSCEQNLNHDAMYWYRQDPGQGLRLIYYSQIVNDFQKGDIAEGYSVSREKKESFPLTVTSAQKNPTAFYLCASSIQQNQPQHFGDGTRLSIL.

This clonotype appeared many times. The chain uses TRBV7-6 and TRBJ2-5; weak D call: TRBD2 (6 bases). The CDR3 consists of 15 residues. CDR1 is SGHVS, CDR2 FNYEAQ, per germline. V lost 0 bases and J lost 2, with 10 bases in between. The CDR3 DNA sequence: TGTGCCAGCAGCTTAGCTTTCGGGAGTCAAGAGACCCAGTACTTC. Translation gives CASSLAFGSQETQYF.